A selection of T cell receptor beta chains follows, all from one sample in a study of T cells after yellow fever vaccination. MiXCR was run by TCRdb on the 5' RACE reads, yielding one entry per CDR3 protein. The repertoire consists of 100,000 to 150,000 distinct CDR3 sequences, with under 8.5% occurring once and the leading ten covering 2.5%. The material sequenced was CD4+ T cells sorted from PBMCs, taken 10 days after the first yellow fever vaccination. Receptor source: a man between 18 and 35 years old who received the YFV17D yellow fever vaccine. CDR3s include the opening cysteine and the closing phenylalanine or tryptophan. Fields, in order: J gene, D gene, CDR3 length, clone size, V gene, CDR3 DNA, CDR3 protein. D genes are given only for firm matches. Size is omitted from some rows. Given values are once, few, many or a class for expanded clones.

>TRBJ2-2|TRBD1|15|many|TRBV27
TGTGCCAGCAGTTTACGGACAGGGACCACCGGGGAGCTGTTTTTT
CASSLRTGTTGELFF
>TRBJ2-3|-|16|few|TRBV6-5
TGTGCCAGCAGTTACTGGGGTGGGGGTAGCACAGATACGCAGTATTTT
CASSYWGGGSTDTQYF
>TRBJ2-5|-|15|many|TRBV9
TGTGCCAGCAGCGTAGCTGGGCAGACCCAAGAGACCCAGTACTTC
CASSVAGQTQETQYF
>TRBJ2-1|-|12|many|TRBV9
TGTGCCAGCAGCGTACAGGGTGGTGAGCAGTTCTTC
CASSVQGGEQFF
>TRBJ1-6|TRBD1|12|many|TRBV20-1
TGCAGTGGGGGACAGGACAATTCACCCCTCCACTTT
CSGGQDNSPLHF
>TRBJ2-1|TRBD2|14|many|TRBV12-3/TRBV12-4
TGTGCCAGCAGTCCAGGGACTAGCGGGGGGGGATGGTTCTTC
CASSPGTSGGGWFF
>TRBJ2-7|TRBD2|17|-|TRBV4-1
TGCGCCAGCAGCCAAGATCCGGCGGGGGGGCCTCGCTACGAGCAGTACTTC
CASSQDPAGGPRYEQYF
>TRBJ1-4|TRBD1|14|many|TRBV12-3/TRBV12-4
TGTGCCAGCAGTGGACAGGGGAGTGGGGAAAAACTGTTTTTT
CASSGQGSGEKLFF
>TRBJ2-2|TRBD2|15|many|TRBV11-2
TGTGCCAGCAGCCTAGCGGGGGCTCGCACCGGGGAGCTGTTTTTT
CASSLAGARTGELFF
>TRBJ2-5|-|15|many|TRBV29-1
TGCAGCGTTGGGGTAGGGGGGCCGTACCAAGAGACCCAGTACTTC
CSVGVGGPYQETQYF
>TRBJ2-3|TRBD1|12|many|TRBV2
TGTGCCACGGACAGGGACACAGATACGCAGTATTTT
CATDRDTDTQYF
>TRBJ2-2|-|14|many|TRBV7-8
TGTGCCAGCAGCTTAGAGATCCACACCGGGGAGCTGTTTTTT
CASSLEIHTGELFF
>TRBJ2-5|-|13|many|TRBV5-1
TGCGCCAGCAAAAGACAGGATCAAGAGACCCAGTACTTC
CASKRQDQETQYF
>TRBJ2-7|TRBD1|14|many|TRBV5-1
TGCGCCAGCAGCTCACTCGGACAGGGTTACGAGCAGTACTTC
CASSSLGQGYEQYF
>TRBJ1-2|-|11|-|TRBV10-3
TGTGCCATCACCTCCCCACATGGCTACACCTTC
CAITSPHGYTF
>TRBJ2-3|TRBD1|16|many|TRBV5-5
TGTGCCAGCAGCCCTCCCTCCGGGACAGGGTCGAATACGCAGTATTTT
CASSPPSGTGSNTQYF
>TRBJ1-1|-|13|many|TRBV29-1
TGCAGCGTTGAAGATCAGTTGAACACTGAAGCTTTCTTT
CSVEDQLNTEAFF
>TRBJ2-1|TRBD2|18|many|TRBV12-3/TRBV12-4
TGTGCCAGCAGTCACCCCCCCACGACTAGCGGGGGCCGCAATGAGCAGTTCTTC
CASSHPPTTSGGRNEQFF
>TRBJ1-6|-|14|many|TRBV4-2
TGTGCCAGCAGCCCGGGAGCGCCAAATTCACCCCTCCACTTT
CASSPGAPNSPLHF
>TRBJ1-4|-|13|many|TRBV12-3/TRBV12-4
TGTGCCAGCAGTGCCCCGGGATCCGAAAAACTGTTTTTT
CASSAPGSEKLFF
>TRBJ1-1|-|14|many|TRBV7-3
TGTGCCAGCAGCTTATACGGCGGCGGCACTGAAGCTTTCTTT
CASSLYGGGTEAFF
>TRBJ1-1|-|14|many|TRBV5-5
TGTGCCAGCAGCTTGGGACAGATCGTGATTGAAGCTTTCTTT
CASSLGQIVIEAFF
>TRBJ1-4|-|13|many|TRBV20-1
TGCAGTGCTAGATACAGGGATTATGAAAAACTGTTTTTT
CSARYRDYEKLFF
>TRBJ1-1|-|16|many|TRBV6-1
TGTGCCAGCAGTGAAGCGGTTGGGGGGGTGGGGACTGAAGCTTTCTTT
CASSEAVGGVGTEAFF
>TRBJ1-1|-|13|many|TRBV20-1
TGCAGTGCTAGAGAGGGGGGGGGGACTGAAGCTTTCTTT
CSAREGGGTEAFF
>TRBJ2-7|TRBD2|16|-|TRBV5-4
TGTGCCAGCAGCTCATCCCCCGGGGGGGATACCTACGAGCAGTACTTC
CASSSSPGGDTYEQYF
>TRBJ1-3|-|14|-|TRBV28
TGTGCCAGCCTTGGAGCCAACTCTGGAAACACCATATATTTT
CASLGANSGNTIYF
>TRBJ1-2|-|12|many|TRBV20-1
TGCAGTGCTAGAGTTTCTTCTGGGGGCTACACCTTC
CSARVSSGGYTF
>TRBJ2-6|-|11|many|TRBV20-1
TGCGGGGCCTCTGGGGCCAACGTCCTGACTTTC
CGASGANVLTF
>TRBJ2-1|-|13|many|TRBV7-6
TGTGCCAGCAGCTCACTAGCGACAGGGGAGCAGTTCTTC
CASSSLATGEQFF
>TRBJ2-3|TRBD2|15|many|TRBV28
TGTGCCAGCAGCGGACTAGCGGGGGGCTCAGATACGCAGTATTTT
CASSGLAGGSDTQYF
>TRBJ1-1|-|16|many|TRBV5-1
TGCGCCAGCAGCTTGGTTTCGTCTTTCCTGAACACTGAAGCTTTCTTT
CASSLVSSFLNTEAFF
>TRBJ2-5|-|13|many|TRBV10-3
TGTGCCATCAGCCCCGGGCAGACGGAGACCCAGTACTTC
CAISPGQTETQYF